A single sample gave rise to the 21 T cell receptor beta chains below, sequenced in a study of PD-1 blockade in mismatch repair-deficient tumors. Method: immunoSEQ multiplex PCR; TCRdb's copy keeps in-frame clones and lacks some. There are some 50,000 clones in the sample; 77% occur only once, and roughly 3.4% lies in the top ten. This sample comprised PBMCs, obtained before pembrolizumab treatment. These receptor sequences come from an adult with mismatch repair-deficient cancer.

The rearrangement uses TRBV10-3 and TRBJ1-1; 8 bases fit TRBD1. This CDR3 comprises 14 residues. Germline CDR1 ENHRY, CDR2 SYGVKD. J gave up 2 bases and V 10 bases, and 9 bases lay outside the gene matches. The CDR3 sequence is CATGTGDTNTEAFF. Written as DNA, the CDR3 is TGTGCCACCGGGACAGGTGATACAAACACTGAAGCTTTCTTT.

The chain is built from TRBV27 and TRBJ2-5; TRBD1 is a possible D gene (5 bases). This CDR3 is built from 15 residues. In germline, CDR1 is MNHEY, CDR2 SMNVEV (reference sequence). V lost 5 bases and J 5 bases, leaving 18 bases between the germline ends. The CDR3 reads CASSPRQNRDETQYF. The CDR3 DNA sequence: TGTGCCAGCAGTCCCCGACAGAATCGAGATGAGACCCAGTACTTC.

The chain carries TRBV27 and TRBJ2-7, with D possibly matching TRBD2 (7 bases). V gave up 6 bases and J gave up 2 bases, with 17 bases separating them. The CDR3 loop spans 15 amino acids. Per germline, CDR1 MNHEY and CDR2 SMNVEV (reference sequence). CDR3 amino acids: CASRATGGPPYEQYF. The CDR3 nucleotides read TGTGCCAGCAGGGCCACGGGGGGCCCCCCCTACGAGCAGTACTTC.

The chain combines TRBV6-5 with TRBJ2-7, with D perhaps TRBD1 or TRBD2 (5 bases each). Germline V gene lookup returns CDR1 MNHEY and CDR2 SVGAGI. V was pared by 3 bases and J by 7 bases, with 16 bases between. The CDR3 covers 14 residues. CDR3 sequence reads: CASSYLRGRDEQYF. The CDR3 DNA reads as TGTGCCAGCAGTTATCTACGGGGCAGAGATGAGCAGTACTTC.

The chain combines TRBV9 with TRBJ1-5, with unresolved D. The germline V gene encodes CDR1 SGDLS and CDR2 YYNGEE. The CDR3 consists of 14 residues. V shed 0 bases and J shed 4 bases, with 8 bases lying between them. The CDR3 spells CASSVGVNNQPQHF. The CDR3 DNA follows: TGTGCCAGCAGCGTAGGGGTAAATAATCAGCCCCAGCATTTT.

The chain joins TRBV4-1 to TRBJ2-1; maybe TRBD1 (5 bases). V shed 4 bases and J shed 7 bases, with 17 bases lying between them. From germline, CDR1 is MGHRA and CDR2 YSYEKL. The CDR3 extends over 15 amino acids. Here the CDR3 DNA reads TGCGCCAGCAGCCGAATTAGGGGCCCTTCTAATGAGCAGTTCTTC. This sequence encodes CASSRIRGPSNEQFF.

The DNA for the CDR3 is TGTGCCAGAAGCTCGGTCTTTTGTGAAAAACTGTTTTTT. Its translation: CARSSVFCEKLFF. The chain uses TRBV5-3 and TRBJ1-4; D gene uncertain. TRBV5-3 is reported as an ORF; its role is uncertain. Between the trimmed V and J ends, which lost 3 bases and 7 bases, there was a span of 10 bases. This CDR3 has 13 amino acids.

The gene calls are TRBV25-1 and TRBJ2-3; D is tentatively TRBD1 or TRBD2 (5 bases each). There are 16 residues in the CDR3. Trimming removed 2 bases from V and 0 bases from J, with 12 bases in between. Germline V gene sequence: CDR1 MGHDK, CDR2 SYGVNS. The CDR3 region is CASSETRGSSTDTQYF. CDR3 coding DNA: TGTGCCAGCAGTGAAACCCGGGGCTCTAGCACAGATACGCAGTATTTT.

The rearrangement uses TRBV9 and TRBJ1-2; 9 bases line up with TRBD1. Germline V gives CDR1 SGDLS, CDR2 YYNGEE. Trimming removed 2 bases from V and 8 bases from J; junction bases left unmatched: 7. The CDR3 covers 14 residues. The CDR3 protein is CASSVGTGLGGYTF. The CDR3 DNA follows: TGTGCCAGCAGCGTGGGGACAGGGCTTGGAGGCTACACCTTC.

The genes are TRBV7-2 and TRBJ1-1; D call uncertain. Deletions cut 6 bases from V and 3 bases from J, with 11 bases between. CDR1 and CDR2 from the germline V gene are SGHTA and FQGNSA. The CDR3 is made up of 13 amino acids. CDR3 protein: CASRRDAYTEAFF. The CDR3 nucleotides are TGTGCCAGCAGAAGAGACGCCTACACTGAAGCTTTCTTT.

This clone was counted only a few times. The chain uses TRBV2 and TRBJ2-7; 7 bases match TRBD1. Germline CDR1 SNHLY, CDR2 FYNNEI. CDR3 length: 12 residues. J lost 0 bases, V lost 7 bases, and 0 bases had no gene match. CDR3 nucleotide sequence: TGTGCCAGCACAGGGGGCTCCTACGAGCAGTACTTC. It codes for CASTGGSYEQYF. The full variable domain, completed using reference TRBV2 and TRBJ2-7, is EPEVTQTPSHQVTQMGQEVILRCVPISNHLYFYWYRQILGQKVEFLVSFYNNEISEKSEIFDDQFSVERPDGSNFTLKIRSTKLEDSAMYFCASTGGSYEQYFGPGTRLTVT.

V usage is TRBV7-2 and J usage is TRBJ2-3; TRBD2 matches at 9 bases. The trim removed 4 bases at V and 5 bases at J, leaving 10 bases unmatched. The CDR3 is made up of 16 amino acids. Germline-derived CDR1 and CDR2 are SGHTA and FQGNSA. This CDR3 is CASSSLIAGVGDTQYF. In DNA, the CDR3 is TGTGCCAGCAGCTCCCTGATAGCGGGAGTTGGAGATACGCAGTATTTT.

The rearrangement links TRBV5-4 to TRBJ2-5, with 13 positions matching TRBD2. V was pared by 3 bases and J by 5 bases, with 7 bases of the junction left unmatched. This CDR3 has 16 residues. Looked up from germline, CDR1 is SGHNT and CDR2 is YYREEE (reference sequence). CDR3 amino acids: CASSSGLAGPGETQYF. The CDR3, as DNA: TGTGCCAGCAGCTCGGGACTAGCGGGACCTGGGGAGACCCAGTACTTC.

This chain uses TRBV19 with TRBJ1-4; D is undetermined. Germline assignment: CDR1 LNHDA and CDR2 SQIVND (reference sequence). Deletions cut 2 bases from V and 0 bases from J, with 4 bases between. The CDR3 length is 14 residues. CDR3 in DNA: TGTGCCAGTAGTATATCTTCAACTAATGAAAAACTGTTTTTT. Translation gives CASSISSTNEKLFF.

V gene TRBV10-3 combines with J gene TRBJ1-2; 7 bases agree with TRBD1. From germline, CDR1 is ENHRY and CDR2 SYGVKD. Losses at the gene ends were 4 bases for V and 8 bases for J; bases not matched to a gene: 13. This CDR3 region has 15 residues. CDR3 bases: TGTGCCATCAGTGCCCAACAGGGGTTTCTTTCGGGCTACACCTTC. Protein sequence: CAISAQQGFLSGYTF.

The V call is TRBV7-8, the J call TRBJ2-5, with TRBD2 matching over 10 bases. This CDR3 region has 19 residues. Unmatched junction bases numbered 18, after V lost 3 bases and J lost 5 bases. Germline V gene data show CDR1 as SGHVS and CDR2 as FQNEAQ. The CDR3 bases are TGTGCCAGCAGCTTGGGCATGGGGGTTCTAGCGGGAGTTCGGGAGACCCAGTACTTC. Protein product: CASSLGMGVLAGVRETQYF.

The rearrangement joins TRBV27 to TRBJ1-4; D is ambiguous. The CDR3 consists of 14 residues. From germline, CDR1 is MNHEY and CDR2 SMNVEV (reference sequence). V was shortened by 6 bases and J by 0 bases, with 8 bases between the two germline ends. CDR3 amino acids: CASRSVATNEKLFF. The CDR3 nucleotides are TGTGCCAGCAGATCAGTCGCAACTAATGAAAAACTGTTTTTT.

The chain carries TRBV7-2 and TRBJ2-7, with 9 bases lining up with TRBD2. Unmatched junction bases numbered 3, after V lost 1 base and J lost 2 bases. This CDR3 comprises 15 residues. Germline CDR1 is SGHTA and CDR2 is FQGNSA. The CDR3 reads CASSLDAGGPYEQYF. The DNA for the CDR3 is TGTGCCAGCAGCTTAGATGCGGGAGGGCCCTACGAGCAGTACTTC.

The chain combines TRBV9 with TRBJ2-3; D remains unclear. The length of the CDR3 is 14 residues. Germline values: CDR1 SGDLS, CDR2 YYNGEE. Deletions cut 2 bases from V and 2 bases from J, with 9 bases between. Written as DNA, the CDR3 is TGTGCCAGCAGCGTTTCGAGTAACACAGATACGCAGTATTTT. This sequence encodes CASSVSSNTDTQYF. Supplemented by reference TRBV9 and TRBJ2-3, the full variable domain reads DSGVTQTPKHLITATGQRVTLRCSPRSGDLSVYWYQQSLDQGLQFLIQYYNGEERAKGNILERFSAQQFPDLHSELNLSSLELGDSALYFCASSVSSNTDTQYFGPGTRLTVL.

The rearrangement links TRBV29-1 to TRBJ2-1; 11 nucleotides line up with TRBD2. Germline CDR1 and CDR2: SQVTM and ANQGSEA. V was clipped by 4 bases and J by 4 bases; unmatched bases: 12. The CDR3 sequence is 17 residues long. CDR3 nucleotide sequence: TGCAGCGTTGCGCCTGAGGGAAGACTAGCGGGGTACAATGAGCAGTTCTTC. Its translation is CSVAPEGRLAGYNEQFF.

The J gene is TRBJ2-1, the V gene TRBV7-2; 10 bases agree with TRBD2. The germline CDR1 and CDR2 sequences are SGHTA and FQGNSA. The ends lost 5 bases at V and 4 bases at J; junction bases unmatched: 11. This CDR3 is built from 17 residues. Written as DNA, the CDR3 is TGTGCCAGCAGCCCACGCCCTGGGACTAGCGTATACAATGAGCAGTTCTTC. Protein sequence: CASSPRPGTSVYNEQFF.